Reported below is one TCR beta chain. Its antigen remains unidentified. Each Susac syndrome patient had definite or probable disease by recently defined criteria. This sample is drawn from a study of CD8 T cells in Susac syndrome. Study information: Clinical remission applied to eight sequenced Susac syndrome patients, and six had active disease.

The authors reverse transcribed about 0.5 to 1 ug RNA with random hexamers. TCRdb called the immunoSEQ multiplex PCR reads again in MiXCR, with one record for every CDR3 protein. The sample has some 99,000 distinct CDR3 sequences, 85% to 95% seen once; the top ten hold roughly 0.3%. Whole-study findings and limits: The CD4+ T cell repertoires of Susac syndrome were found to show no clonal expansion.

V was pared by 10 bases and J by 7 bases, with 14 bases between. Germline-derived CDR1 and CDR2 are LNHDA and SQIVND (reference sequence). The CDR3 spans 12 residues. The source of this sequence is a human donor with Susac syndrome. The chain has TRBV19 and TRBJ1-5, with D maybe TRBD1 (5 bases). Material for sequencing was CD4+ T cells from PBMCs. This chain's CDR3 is CATKIGTQPQHF. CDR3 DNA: TGTGCCACCAAAATTGGGACCCAGCCCCAGCATTTT. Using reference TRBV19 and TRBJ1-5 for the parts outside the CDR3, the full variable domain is DGGITQSPKYLFRKEGQNVTLSCEQNLNHDAMYWYRQDPGQGLRLIYYSQIVNDFQKGDIAEGYSVSREKKESFPLTVTSAQKNPTAFYLCATKIGTQPQHFGDGTRLSIL.